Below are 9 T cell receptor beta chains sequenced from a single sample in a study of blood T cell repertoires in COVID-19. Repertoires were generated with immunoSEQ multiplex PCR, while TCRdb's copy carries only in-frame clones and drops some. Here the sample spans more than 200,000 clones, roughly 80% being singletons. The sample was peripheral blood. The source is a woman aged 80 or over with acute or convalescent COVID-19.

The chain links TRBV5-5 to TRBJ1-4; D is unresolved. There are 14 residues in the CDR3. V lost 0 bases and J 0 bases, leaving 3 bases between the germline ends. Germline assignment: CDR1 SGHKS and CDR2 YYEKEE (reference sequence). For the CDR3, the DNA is TGTGCCAGCAGCTTGGGCGCAACTAATGAAAAACTGTTTTTT. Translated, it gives CASSLGATNEKLFF.

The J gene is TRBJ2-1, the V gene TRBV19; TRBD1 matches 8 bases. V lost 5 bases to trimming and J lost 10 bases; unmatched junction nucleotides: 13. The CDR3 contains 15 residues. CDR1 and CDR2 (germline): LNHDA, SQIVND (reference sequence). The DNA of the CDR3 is TGTGCCAGTAGTCTTAATTCCGGGACAGGCGCAGAGCAGTTCTTC. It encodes CASSLNSGTGAEQFF.

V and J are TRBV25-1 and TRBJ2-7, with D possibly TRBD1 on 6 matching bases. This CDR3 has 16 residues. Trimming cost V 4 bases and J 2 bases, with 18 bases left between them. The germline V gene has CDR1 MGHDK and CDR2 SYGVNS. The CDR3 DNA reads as TGTGCCAGCAGTGGTGTCCAGGGGCCCTTACCCTACGAGCAGTACTTC. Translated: CASSGVQGPLPYEQYF.

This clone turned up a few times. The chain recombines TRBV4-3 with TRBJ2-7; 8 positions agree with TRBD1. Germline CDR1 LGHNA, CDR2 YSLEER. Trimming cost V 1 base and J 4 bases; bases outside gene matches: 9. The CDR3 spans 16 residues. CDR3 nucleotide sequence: TGCGCCAGCAGCCAAGGGGCCGGACAGGGCATATACGAGCAGTACTTC. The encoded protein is CASSQGAGQGIYEQYF.

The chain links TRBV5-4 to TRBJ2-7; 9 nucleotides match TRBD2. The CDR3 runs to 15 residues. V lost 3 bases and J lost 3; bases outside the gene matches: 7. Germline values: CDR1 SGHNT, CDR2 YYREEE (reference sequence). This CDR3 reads CASSSESGRIYEQYF. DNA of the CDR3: TGTGCCAGCAGCTCCGAAAGCGGGAGGATCTACGAGCAGTACTTC.

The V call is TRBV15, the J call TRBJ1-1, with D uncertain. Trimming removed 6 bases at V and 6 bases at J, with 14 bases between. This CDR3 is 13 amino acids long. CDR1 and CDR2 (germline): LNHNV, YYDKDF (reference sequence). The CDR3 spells CATSYGLGAEAFF. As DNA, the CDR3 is TGTGCCACCAGTTACGGCCTTGGAGCTGAAGCTTTCTTT.

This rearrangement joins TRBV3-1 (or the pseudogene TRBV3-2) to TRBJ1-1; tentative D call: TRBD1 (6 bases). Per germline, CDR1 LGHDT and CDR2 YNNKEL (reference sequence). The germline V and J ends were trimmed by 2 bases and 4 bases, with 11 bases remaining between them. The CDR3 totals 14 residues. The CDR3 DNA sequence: TGTGCCAGCAGCCAAACGGGGACACTCACTGAAGCTTTCTTT. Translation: CASSQTGTLTEAFF.

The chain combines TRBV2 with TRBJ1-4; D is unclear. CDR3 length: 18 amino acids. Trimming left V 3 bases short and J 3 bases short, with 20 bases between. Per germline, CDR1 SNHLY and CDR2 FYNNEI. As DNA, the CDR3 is TGTGCCAGCAGTGACCCCGGGAGGGTCCAGGTAGCTAATGAAAAACTGTTTTTT. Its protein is CASSDPGRVQVANEKLFF. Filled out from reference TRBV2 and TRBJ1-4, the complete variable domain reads EPEVTQTPSHQVTQMGQEVILRCVPISNHLYFYWYRQILGQKVEFLVSFYNNEISEKSEIFDDQFSVERPDGSNFTLKIRSTKLEDSAMYFCASSDPGRVQVANEKLFFGSGTQLSVL.

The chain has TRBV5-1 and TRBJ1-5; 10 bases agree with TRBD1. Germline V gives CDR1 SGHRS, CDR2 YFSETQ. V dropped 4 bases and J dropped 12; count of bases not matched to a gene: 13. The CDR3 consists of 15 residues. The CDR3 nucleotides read TGCGCCAGCAGCCAAGTCCCGGGACAGGGGCAGGTCCAGCATTTT. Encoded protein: CASSQVPGQGQVQHF.